These 10 T cell receptor beta chains were sequenced from one sample in a study of blood T cell repertoires in COVID-19. Libraries were prepared by immunoSEQ multiplex PCR; TCRdb keeps only in-frame clonotypes and omits some of them. The data show tens of thousands of clones, roughly 80% seen once. The sequenced sample was peripheral blood. These receptors all come from an older man with active or convalescent COVID-19.

The V call is TRBV5-1, the J call TRBJ1-1; D is perhaps TRBD1 (5 bases). The germline gives CDR1 SGHRS, CDR2 YFSETQ. The CDR3 spans 17 residues. Trimming took off 0 bases at V and 11 bases at J, with 26 bases between the two ends. CDR3 region: CASSLAASSAGPRQAFF. CDR3 sequence (DNA): TGCGCCAGCAGCTTGGCCGCGAGCTCAGCGGGGCCACGTCAGGCTTTCTTT.

This chain links TRBV7-9 with TRBJ1-6, with a possible D match to TRBD1 (5 bases). The ends were cut back, 2 bases at V and 1 base at J, with 6 bases in the middle. The CDR3 length is 15 residues. Germline V gives CDR1 SEHNR, CDR2 FQNEAQ (reference sequence). In DNA, the CDR3 is TGTGCCAGCAGCTTAAGGGGATCCTATAATTCACCCCTCCACTTT. It translates to CASSLRGSYNSPLHF.

This chain connects TRBV18 to TRBJ1-5; D unclear. The V and J ends lost 6 bases and 4 bases respectively, with 10 bases between them. Germline-derived CDR1 and CDR2 are KGHSH and LQKENI. The CDR3 length is 13 residues. CDR3 nucleotides: TGTGCCAGCTCCGAGGGCCCGAATCAGCCCCAGCATTTT. The encoded protein is CASSEGPNQPQHF.

The genes are TRBV10-1 and TRBJ2-7; 8 bases align to TRBD1. Germline CDR1 is WNHNN and CDR2 is SYGVQD (reference sequence). The CDR3 has 15 amino acids. V dropped 4 bases and J dropped 0; count of bases not matched to a gene: 5. This CDR3 is CASSGTGNPSYEQYF. CDR3 nucleotide sequence: TGCGCCAGCAGTGGGACAGGGAACCCCTCCTACGAGCAGTACTTC.

This chain uses TRBV11-3 with TRBJ2-2; D gene ambiguous. The CDR3 consists of 17 residues. The germline V gene encodes CDR1 SGHNT and CDR2 YENEEA. V lost 5 bases and J 4 bases, leaving 20 bases between the germline ends. This chain's CDR3 is CASSPSTLSPGTGELFF. The CDR3 region has the DNA TGTGCCAGCAGCCCTTCTACCTTATCTCCGGGCACCGGGGAGCTGTTTTTT.

The chain recombines TRBV27 with TRBJ1-6; D perhaps matches TRBD1 (5 bases). Germline CDR1 is MNHEY and CDR2 is SMNVEV (reference sequence). With 6 bases removed from V and 6 bases from J, the gap between germline ends came to 12 bases. This CDR3 region has 14 residues. The chain's CDR3 is CASSPGSSNSPLHF. CDR3 nucleotides: TGTGCCAGCAGCCCAGGGTCCAGTAATTCACCCCTCCACTTT.

This clone appeared a few times. The chain carries TRBV5-5 and TRBJ2-7; D is possibly TRBD1 (6 bases). V was cut by 4 bases and J by 2 bases, with 16 bases left in between. Germline CDR1 is SGHKS and CDR2 is YYEKEE (reference sequence). CDR3 length equals 15 residues. This CDR3 reads CASSLGVRGTYEQYF. CDR3 DNA: TGTGCCAGCAGCCTTGGTGTCAGGGGCACCTACGAGCAGTACTTC.

This chain uses TRBV3-1 (or the pseudogene TRBV3-2) with TRBJ2-5, with 10 nucleotides matching TRBD2. Germline values: CDR1 LGHDT, CDR2 YNNKEL (reference sequence). The V gene end was trimmed by 0 bases and the J gene end by 5 bases; junction bases not matched to a gene: 9. This CDR3 has 17 residues. This chain's CDR3 is CASSQDQFSGGLETQYF. Here the CDR3 DNA reads TGTGCCAGCAGCCAAGATCAGTTTAGCGGGGGGTTGGAGACCCAGTACTTC.

The chain carries TRBV11-1 and TRBJ1-6, with D perhaps matching TRBD1 (6 bases). The V end was cut by 1 base, the J end by 7 bases, with 11 bases between. This CDR3 is built from 15 residues. CDR1 is SGHAT and CDR2 is FQDESV in the germline V gene (reference sequence). Written as DNA, the CDR3 is TGTGCCAGCAGCTTAGGGACAGCCGGCAATTCACCCCTCCACTTT. Translation: CASSLGTAGNSPLHF.

This CDR3 reads CASRSSGGTGELFF. The CDR3 region has the DNA TGTGCCAGCAGATCTAGCGGGGGCACCGGGGAGCTGTTTTTT. V gene TRBV6-4 combines with J gene TRBJ2-2; 10 bases are shared with TRBD2. The CDR3 extends over 14 amino acids. The germline CDR1 and CDR2 sequences are MRHNA and SNTAGT. V shed 6 bases, J shed 4 bases, and the junction held 2 bases outside the gene matches.